This paragraph covers one TCR beta chain sequence. The target of this receptor is not known. The record has no base qualities; no much larger clone is one base away. To prepare the library, PCR was applied. The data were produced on an Illumina HiSeq 2500. Unique molecular identifiers were incorporated into TCR beta cDNA libraries to reduce PCR and sequencing biases. Per 1 to 10 million input T cells, roughly 500,000 cDNA molecules were obtained, such that each molecule approximated one T cell. Patient libraries were prepared and sequenced with the same protocol used for the earlier healthy control dataset. Within a given batch, samples were prepared together, multiplexed and sequenced on the same HiSeq lane. On the study's bioinformatics: Raw barcoded reads were processed with MIGEC, and single-read molecular identifier groups were discarded before consensus assembly and CDR3 extraction. VDJtools was used for post-analysis of the clonotype tables, with diversity normalized by down-sampling every dataset to the smallest sample size. Repertoire overlap clustering matched CDR3 amino acid but not nucleotide sequences to correct batch-related cross-sample contamination. TCRdb handled the public reads itself, with Q25 trimming in fastp and clone calling in MiXCR, and kept productive beta chains. CDR3 protein sequences are deduplicated, and each keeps its most common genes and DNA. The authors' filters were not applied to this entry. Present in this sample are 380,000 or so distinct CDR3 sequences, roughly 36% of which were seen just once. Jointly, the top ten make up around an eighth of the sample.

This sample is drawn from a study of post-analysis software for immune sequencing data (dated by TCRdb to about 2015). About the full investigation: Disease courses on record covered relapsing-remitting, secondary progressive and progressive-relapsing multiple sclerosis, though some patients had no subtype annotation. The patient repertoires were set against approximately 10 previously published healthy control repertoires from donors whose ages ranged from roughly 6 to 26 years. A subset of samples was prepared in parallel using single-end sample barcoding, then pooled and co-amplified after Illumina adapter ligation.

To demonstrate the VDJtools post-analysis software, TCR beta repertoires were profiled from the peripheral blood of about a dozen young patients with multiple sclerosis. The multiple sclerosis patients were children and adolescents ranging in age from roughly 6 to 15 years. Study-level results and caveats: The multiple sclerosis patient group was slightly younger than the control group. Strong co-clustering of samples prepared in the same batch was shown by direct clustering with F measure, prompting a batch-effect correction. Significantly lower normalized Chao1 diversity was found in multiple sclerosis patients than in controls, suggesting substantial peripheral T-cell clonal expansion. Patients showed significantly higher frequencies than controls for about 5 TRBV segments, among them TRBV5-6, TRBV5-1 and TRBV20-1.

The CDR3 holds 20 amino acids from the cysteine to the phenylalanine. The retained sequence is limited to the CDR3, 60 bases, with the frame set at the first base. The germline V gene (reference sequence) provides CDR1 SEHNR and CDR2 FQNEAQ. Germline trimming amounts to 3 bases on V and 2 bases on J, with 13 as the count of junction bases outside the gene matches. The receptor's source is a girl aged 5 to 17 with multiple sclerosis. Here the chain combines TRBV7-9 and TRBJ2-3; 14 bases in between match TRBD2. The sequenced sample consisted of blood. The bases read TGTGCCAGCAGCTTTCTGCCGGGACTAGCGGGGGCTTCCTCCACAGATACGCAGTATTTT. Its protein reads: CASSFLPGLAGASSTDTQYF.